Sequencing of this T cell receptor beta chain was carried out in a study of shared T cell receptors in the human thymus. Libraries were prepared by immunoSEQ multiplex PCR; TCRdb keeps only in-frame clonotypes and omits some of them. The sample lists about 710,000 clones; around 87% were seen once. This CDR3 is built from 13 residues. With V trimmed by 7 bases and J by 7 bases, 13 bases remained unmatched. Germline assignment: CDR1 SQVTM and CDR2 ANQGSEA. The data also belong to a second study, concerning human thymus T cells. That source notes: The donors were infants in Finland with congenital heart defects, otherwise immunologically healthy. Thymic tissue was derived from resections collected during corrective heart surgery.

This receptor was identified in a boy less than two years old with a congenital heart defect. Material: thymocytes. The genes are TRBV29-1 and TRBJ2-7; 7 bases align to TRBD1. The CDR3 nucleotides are TGCAGCGCCATACAGGGGCCCGCCTGGGAGCAGTACTTC. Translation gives CSAIQGPAWEQYF.